The clone carrying this TCR beta chain was seen at least ten times. Its antigen is unknown. This record comes from a study of regulatory T cells in long-lasting Graves disease. Germline-derived CDR1 and CDR2 are SGHDT and YYEEEE. This CDR3 has 11 amino acids. V gave up 1 base and J gave up 7 bases, with 5 bases separating them. Described time point: persistent/refractory GD, antithyroid drugs over 5 years with positive TRAb. PBMC RNA was the source of the TCR library. CDR3 regions were amplified by Arm-PCR using iRepertoire HTBI primers to build TCR beta libraries. Per the study methods: Spanning all samples, the identified segments comprised some 62 TRBV and some 14 TRBJ. TCRdb re-derived calls from the multiplex PCR reads in MiXCR, one entry per CDR3 protein. The authors' filters were not applied to this entry. The sample shows around 460,000 distinct CDR3 sequences, 20% to 25% of them seen only once.

Findings of the study overall: Under persistent disease, TRBV28, TRBJ1-2 and TRBJ2-5 were used preferentially. Newly diagnosed patients shared more than 750 public clonotypes; persistent patients shared about 2,700. Having few samples may have compromised the accuracy.

The J gene is TRBJ1-1, the V gene TRBV5-6, with D unclear. Here the sequenced sample was peripheral blood mononuclear cells (PBMCs), taken when the disease was refractory, from a patient treated with antithyroid drugs. This clonotype was obtained from a female donor with Graves disease. CDR3 DNA sequence: TGTGCCAGCAGCTTGACTAGTGAAGCTTTCTTT. Translated, it gives CASSLTSEAFF. Complete variable domain (other parts from reference TRBV5-6 and TRBJ1-1): DAGVTQSPTHLIKTRGQQVTLRCSPKSGHDTVSWYQQALGQGPQFIFQYYEEEERQRGNFPDRFSGHQFPNYSSELNVNALLLGDSALYLCASSLTSEAFFGQGTRLTVV.